This TCR beta chain originates from a study of Ad26.COV2.S vaccination and SARS-CoV-2 variants. This CDR3 has 14 amino acids. Trimming removed 4 bases at V and 3 bases at J, with 11 bases between. Germline V lookup: CDR1 SGHRS, CDR2 YFSETQ. Clones were sequenced by immunoSEQ multiplex PCR, and TCRdb holds only the in-frame ones, with some missing. The sample has 300,000 to 400,000 clones, approximately 86% seen once; the top ten hold 2.1%. Regarding treatment: roughly 18 received Ad26.COV2.S at low or high dose, single or two shots; a few received placebo; per-sample allocation not given. Specimen acquisition occurred on day 63 following the initial vaccine or placebo injection. Recruitment in Boston yielded a donor of adult age, 18-55 years.

The sample consisted of peripheral blood, taken in a trial of Ad26.COV2.S vaccine versus placebo. The clonotype was recovered from a person aged 18 to 59 who received the Ad26.COV2.S COVID-19 vaccine or a placebo. The chain carries TRBV5-1 and TRBJ2-1, with no clear D. The CDR3 protein is CASSPFGDYNEQFF. CDR3 coding DNA: TGCGCCAGCAGCCCCTTCGGCGACTACAATGAGCAGTTCTTC.